This T cell receptor (beta chain) was obtained from a study of Ad26.COV2.S vaccination and SARS-CoV-2 variants. At the level of the study: Enrollment placed the donor in the COV1001 Ad26.COV2.S trial arm. Dosing was one shot or two shots 56 days apart.

CDR1 and CDR2 (germline): SGHNT, YYREEE (reference sequence). The V gene lost 4 bases and the J gene lost 3 bases, with 16 bases spanning the gap. The CDR3 is made up of 15 amino acids. Repertoires were generated with immunoSEQ multiplex PCR, while TCRdb's copy carries only in-frame clones and drops some. The sample lists more than 300,000 clones; 70% to 90% were seen once. Treatment specified: about 20 received Ad26.COV2.S at low or high dose, single or two shots; about 5 received placebo; per-sample allocation not given. At day 63 after the first vaccine or placebo injection, samples were drawn. Study observations and caveats: Vaccinees and placebo recipients showed similar non-spike TCR breadth. Vaccinees reportedly had broad spike-specific CD8+ and CD4+ T cell responses.

Regarding this clone: Its antigen is unknown.

This clonotype was sampled from a person aged 18-60 years who received the Ad26.COV2.S COVID-19 vaccine or a placebo. The rearrangement joins TRBV5-4 to TRBJ2-5; D might be TRBD1 (6 bases). Sequenced here: peripheral blood, sampled in a trial of Ad26.COV2.S vaccine versus placebo. CDR3 protein: CASSPFRGVEETQYF. The CDR3, as DNA: TGTGCCAGCAGCCCCTTCAGGGGAGTGGAAGAGACCCAGTACTTC.